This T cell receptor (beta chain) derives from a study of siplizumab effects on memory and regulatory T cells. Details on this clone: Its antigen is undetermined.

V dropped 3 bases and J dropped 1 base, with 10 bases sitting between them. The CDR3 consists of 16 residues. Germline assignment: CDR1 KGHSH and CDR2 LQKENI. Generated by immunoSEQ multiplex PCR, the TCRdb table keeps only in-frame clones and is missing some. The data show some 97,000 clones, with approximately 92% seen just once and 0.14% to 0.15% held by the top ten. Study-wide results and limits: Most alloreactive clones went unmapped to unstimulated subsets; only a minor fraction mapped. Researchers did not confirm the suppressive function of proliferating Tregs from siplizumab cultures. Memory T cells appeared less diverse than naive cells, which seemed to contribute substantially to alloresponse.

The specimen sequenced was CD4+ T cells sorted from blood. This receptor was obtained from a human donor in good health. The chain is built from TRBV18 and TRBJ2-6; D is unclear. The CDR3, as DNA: TGTGCCAGCTCACCTTCGGGCGTATCTGGGGCCAACGTCCTGACTTTC. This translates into CASSPSGVSGANVLTF.